The entry below describes one TCR beta chain. The data derive from a study of control samples from healthy donors and cancer patients. The assay was immunoSEQ multiplex PCR, and TCRdb's table has in-frame clones only and misses some. The table records under 85,000 clones, approximately 89% of them present only once. CDR1 and CDR2 from the germline V gene are SGHDT and YYEEEE. The V and J ends lost 5 bases and 4 bases respectively, with 15 bases between them. This CDR3 is built from 14 residues. The sequenced sample consisted of PBMCs. The chain carries TRBV5-6 and TRBJ2-5; D call uncertain. This clonotype was obtained from a man between 60 and 70 years old with colorectal cancer. The DNA of the CDR3 is TGTGCCAGCAGTCTAGGTACTGTCGGAGAGACCCAGTACTTC. This sequence encodes CASSLGTVGETQYF.